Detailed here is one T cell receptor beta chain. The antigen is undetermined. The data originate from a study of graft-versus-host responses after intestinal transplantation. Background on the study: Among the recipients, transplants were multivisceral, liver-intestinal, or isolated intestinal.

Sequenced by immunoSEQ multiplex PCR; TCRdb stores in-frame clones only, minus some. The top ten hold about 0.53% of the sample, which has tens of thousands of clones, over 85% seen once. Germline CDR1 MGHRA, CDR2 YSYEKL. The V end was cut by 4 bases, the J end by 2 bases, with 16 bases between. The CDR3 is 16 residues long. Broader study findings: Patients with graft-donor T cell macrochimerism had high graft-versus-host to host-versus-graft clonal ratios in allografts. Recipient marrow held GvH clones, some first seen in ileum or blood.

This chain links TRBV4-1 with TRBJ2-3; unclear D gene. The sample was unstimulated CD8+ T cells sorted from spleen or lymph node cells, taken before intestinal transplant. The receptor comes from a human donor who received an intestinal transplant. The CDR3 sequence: CASSPRDVSSTDTQYF. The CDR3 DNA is TGCGCCAGCAGCCCTAGAGACGTCTCCTCCACAGATACGCAGTATTTT.